This T cell receptor (beta chain) was sequenced in a study of blood T cell repertoires in COVID-19. Overall study: COVID-19 samples collected from the United States, Italy and Spain covered acute and convalescent phases. Sources were T cells, B-cell-depleted T cells, or PBMCs; the material itself was cDNA or gDNA.

CDR3 size: 16 residues. J was trimmed by 1 base and V by 4 bases; bases with no gene match: 3. Germline V gene lookup returns CDR1 SGHDN and CDR2 FVKESK. Per the authors' pipeline: Reference gene primer amplification gave nucleated cell count estimates. Only in-frame clones appear in the TCRdb table, and some are missing; sequencing was by immunoSEQ multiplex PCR. The D gene and trimming were derived from the DNA, and the V and J assignments and clone size from that table. The sample consists of approximately 120,000 clones, under 90% of them appearing once. The receptor was isolated from a woman aged 45-60 years with acute or convalescent COVID-19. This rearrangement joins TRBV14 to TRBJ2-3, with TRBD2 matching over 12 bases. Sequencing was done on a sample of peripheral blood. The CDR3 nucleotides read TGTGCCAGCAGCCCCTGGACTAGCGGGGGCACAGATACGCAGTATTTT. It specifies CASSPWTSGGTDTQYF.